Each of the 13 T cell receptor beta chains below was sequenced from the same sample in a study of lymphopenia after photon versus proton radiotherapy (dated by TCRdb to between 2018 and 2021). Libraries came from the immunoSEQ multiplex PCR assay. In its TCRdb copy, this immuneACCESS table keeps in-frame sequences only and misses some clones. Where compared with another copy, unresolved V genes explain less than half of these, and the others have no known cause. Across this sample there are 60,000 or so clones, with around 90% seen only once. Around 13% of the sample goes to the ten largest clones. This specimen was peripheral blood, taken from a patient treated with proton-based radiotherapy. These receptors were taken from a man aged 80 or over with esophageal cancer.

This rearrangement joins TRBV7-2 to TRBJ1-5; no firm D call. Trimming took 3 bases from V and 0 from J, leaving 3 bases between them. The length of the CDR3 is 13 residues. Germline CDR1 reads SGHTA; CDR2 reads FQGNSA. The CDR3 DNA reads as TGTGCCAGCAGCTTGAATAGCAATCAGCCCCAGCATTTT. Translation gives CASSLNSNQPQHF.

The chain joins TRBV11-2 to TRBJ2-1; D remains ambiguous. The V end was cut by 2 bases, the J end by 4 bases, with 6 bases between. Germline CDR1 SGHAT, CDR2 FQNNGV. The CDR3 is 13 residues long. The CDR3 reads CASSLRPYNEQFF. The CDR3 region has the DNA TGTGCCAGCAGCTTACGACCATACAATGAGCAGTTCTTC. Filled out from reference TRBV11-2 and TRBJ2-1, the complete variable domain reads EAGVAQSPRYKIIEKRQSVAFWCNPISGHATLYWYQQILGQGPKLLIQFQNNGVVDDSQLPKDRFSAERLKGVDSTLKIQPAKLEDSAVYLCASSLRPYNEQFFGPGTRLTVL.

This chain uses TRBV11-2 with TRBJ1-5; D remains unclear. Germline V lookup: CDR1 SGHAT, CDR2 FQNNGV. V dropped 3 bases and J dropped 5 bases, with 14 bases sitting between them. There are 15 residues in the CDR3. CDR3 region: CASSFSGRIDQPQHF. CDR3 DNA sequence: TGTGCCAGCAGCTTCTCCGGGAGGATAGATCAGCCCCAGCATTTT.

The V and J genes are TRBV7-2 and TRBJ2-7, with D possibly being TRBD1 (7 bases). Per the germline V gene, CDR1 is SGHTA and CDR2 is FQGNSA. CDR3 length equals 16 residues. V lost 4 bases to trimming and J lost 3 bases, with 19 bases between them. CDR3 nucleotides: TGTGCCAGCAGCTCCCGGACAGGCCAGGGGGGCTACGAGCAGTACTTC. Translating gives CASSSRTGQGGYEQYF.

In its sample, this clone was seen once. The chain couples TRBV7-2 to TRBJ2-1; D is possibly TRBD2 (6 bases). The ends were cut back, 4 bases at V and 9 bases at J, with 10 bases in the middle. The CDR3 is made up of 12 amino acids. CDR1 SGHTA and CDR2 FQGNSA come from the germline V gene. The CDR3 protein is CASSWRVTEQFF. For the CDR3, the DNA is TGTGCCAGCAGCTGGAGGGTTACTGAGCAGTTCTTC.

The chain employs TRBV4-1 and TRBJ1-1; TRBD1 is a possible D gene (5 bases). Germline V CDR1 and CDR2: MGHRA, YSYEKL. The ends were cut back, 0 bases at V and 11 bases at J, with 19 bases in the middle. The CDR3 has 15 residues. The CDR3 nucleotides are TGCGCCAGCAGCCAAGAATTGATGGTCCGCAGGGATGCTTTCTTT. It translates to CASSQELMVRRDAFF.

V usage is TRBV4-3 and J usage is TRBJ1-2, with D perhaps matching TRBD1 (6 bases). CDR3 length: 15 amino acids. Trimming cost V 1 base and J 6 bases, with 15 bases left between them. Germline-derived CDR1 and CDR2 are LGHNA and YSLEER. CDR3 nucleotide sequence: TGCGCCAGCAGCCAAGTCCCCCAGGGGAGAGATGGCTACACCTTC. Translating gives CASSQVPQGRDGYTF.

The chain employs TRBV5-5 and TRBJ2-5, with 11 bases aligning to TRBD2. Germline values: CDR1 SGHKS, CDR2 YYEKEE (reference sequence). With 4 bases clipped from V and 2 bases from J, the junction kept 10 bases outside the gene matches. CDR3 length: 17 amino acids. CDR3: CASSRGLAGGLQETQYF. Written as DNA, the CDR3 is TGTGCCAGCAGCCGGGGCCTAGCGGGGGGTTTACAAGAGACCCAGTACTTC.

This rearrangement joins TRBV19 to TRBJ1-1; the D gene is possibly TRBD1 (5 bases). The CDR3 has 15 residues. CDR1 is LNHDA and CDR2 is SQIVND in the germline V gene (reference sequence). V was trimmed by 4 bases and J by 0 bases, leaving 12 bases between them. CDR3: CASSNRGRLNTEAFF. CDR3 bases: TGTGCCAGTAGTAATAGGGGCAGGCTGAACACTGAAGCTTTCTTT.

The chain is built from TRBV11-2 and TRBJ1-2; TRBD1 might be the D (5 bases). Germline lookup yields CDR1 SGHAT and CDR2 FQNNGV. V was cut by 0 bases and J by 7 bases, with 12 bases left in between. The CDR3 runs to 14 residues. The CDR3 DNA is TGTGCCAGCAGCTTAGAGAGAACAGGTTTTGGCTACACCTTC. Protein: CASSLERTGFGYTF.

The V and J genes are TRBV5-1 and TRBJ2-2; no definite D call. The germline gives CDR1 SGHRS, CDR2 YFSETQ. The V and J ends lost 4 bases and 4 bases respectively, with 20 bases between them. This CDR3 contains 17 residues. CDR3 DNA: TGCGCCAGCAGCCCCGTGGGGATCTTGGACGGCACCGGGGAGCTGTTTTTT. It translates to CASSPVGILDGTGELFF. The complete variable domain, with remaining parts taken from reference TRBV5-1 and TRBJ2-2, reads KAGVTQTPRYLIKTRGQQVTLSCSPISGHRSVSWYQQTPGQGLQFLFEYFSETQRNKGNFPGRFSGRQFSNSRSEMNVSTLELGDSALYLCASSPVGILDGTGELFFGEGSRLTVL.

This chain's CDR3 is CASSRDRLNNEKLFF. The CDR3 DNA follows: TGCGCCAGCAGCCGGGACAGGTTGAATAATGAAAAACTGTTTTTT. This chain uses TRBV5-1 with TRBJ1-4, with 8 bases fitting TRBD1. CDR1 is SGHRS, CDR2 YFSETQ, per germline. J lost 4 bases, V lost 4 bases, and 6 bases had no gene match. This CDR3 is built from 15 residues.

The V and J genes are TRBV30 and TRBJ1-4; maybe TRBD1 (5 bases). CDR1 GTSNPN and CDR2 SVGIG come from the germline V gene (reference sequence). CDR3 length: 15 residues. Trimming pared 0 bases from V and 7 bases from J, leaving 15 bases between. For the CDR3, the DNA is TGTGCCTGGAGTGTAAAGGCAGGGAAGCGTGAAAAACTGTTTTTT. Protein product: CAWSVKAGKREKLFF.